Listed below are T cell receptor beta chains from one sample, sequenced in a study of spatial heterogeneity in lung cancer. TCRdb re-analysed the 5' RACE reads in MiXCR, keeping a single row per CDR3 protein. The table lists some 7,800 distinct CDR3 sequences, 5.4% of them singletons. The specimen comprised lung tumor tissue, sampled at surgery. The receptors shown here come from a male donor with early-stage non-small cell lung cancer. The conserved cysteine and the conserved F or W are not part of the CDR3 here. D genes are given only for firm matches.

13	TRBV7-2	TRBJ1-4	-	ASSPIPGNNEKLF
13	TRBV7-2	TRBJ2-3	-	ASSLGGDETDTQY
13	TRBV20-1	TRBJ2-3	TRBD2	SAPRTSGSRNTQY
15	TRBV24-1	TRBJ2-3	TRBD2	ATSGWESGKDTDTQY
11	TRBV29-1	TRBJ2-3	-	SVDRGLPDTQY
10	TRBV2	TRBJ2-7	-	ASSEIQYEQY
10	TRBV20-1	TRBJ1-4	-	SAGPSDEKLF
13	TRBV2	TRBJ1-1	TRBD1	ASSLEGAVNTEAF
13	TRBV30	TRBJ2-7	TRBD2	AWSVGLAPNYEQY
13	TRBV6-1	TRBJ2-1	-	ASIPSASSYNEQF
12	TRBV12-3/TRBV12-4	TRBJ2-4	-	ASRPAGLRNIQY
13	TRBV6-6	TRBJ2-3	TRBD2	ASRGLAGRTDTQY
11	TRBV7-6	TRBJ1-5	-	ASSLVSNQPQH
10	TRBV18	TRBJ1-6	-	ASSSEVRALH
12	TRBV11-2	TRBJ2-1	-	ASSFGGSYNEQF
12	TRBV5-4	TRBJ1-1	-	ASTRASMNTEAF
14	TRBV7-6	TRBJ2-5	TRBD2	ASLTSGSLGTETQY
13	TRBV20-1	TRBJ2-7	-	SARPGTSTSYEQY
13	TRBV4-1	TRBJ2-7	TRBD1	ASSMGQAESYEQY
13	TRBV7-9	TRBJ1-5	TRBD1	ASSSTGGRNQPQH
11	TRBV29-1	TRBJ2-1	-	SVEVAQDNEQF
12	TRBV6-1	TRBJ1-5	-	ASSEDWGSQPQH
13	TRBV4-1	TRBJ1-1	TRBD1	ASSQEGTGISEAF
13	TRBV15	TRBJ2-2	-	ATSRPTGNTGELF
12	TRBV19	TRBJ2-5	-	ASSAGVPQETQY
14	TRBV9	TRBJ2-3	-	ASSVSGRWGTDTQY
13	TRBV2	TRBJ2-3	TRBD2	ASSEIAGALDTQY
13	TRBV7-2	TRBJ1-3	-	ASSSFLASGNTIY
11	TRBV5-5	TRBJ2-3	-	ASSLTRPDTQY
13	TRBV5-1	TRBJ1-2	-	ASSQKAGGDNGYT
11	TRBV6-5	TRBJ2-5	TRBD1	ASSRDRKETQY
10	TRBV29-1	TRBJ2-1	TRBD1	SVITGENEQF
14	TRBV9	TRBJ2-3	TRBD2	ASSVRGLAGGDTQY
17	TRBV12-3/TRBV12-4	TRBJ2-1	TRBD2	ASSLVELAGGLSYNEQF
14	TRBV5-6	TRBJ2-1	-	ASSSLRGEWSNEQF
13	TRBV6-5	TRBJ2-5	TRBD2	ASRKAGGPGETQY
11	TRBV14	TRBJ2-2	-	ASSQYYTGELF
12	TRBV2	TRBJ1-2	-	ASSENSVGYGYT
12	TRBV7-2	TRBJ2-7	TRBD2	ASSLELAVYEQY
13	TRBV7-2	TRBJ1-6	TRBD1	ASSRQGARNSPLH
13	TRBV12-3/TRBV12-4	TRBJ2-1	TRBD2	ASSRLAVLDNEQF
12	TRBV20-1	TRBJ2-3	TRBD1	SARGQVSTDTQY
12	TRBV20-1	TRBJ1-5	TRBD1	SAWTGHDNQPQH
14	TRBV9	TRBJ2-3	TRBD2	ASSGPEREGTDTQY
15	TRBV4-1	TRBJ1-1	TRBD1	ASSHPTRTGRGTEAF
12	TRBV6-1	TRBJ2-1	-	ASRVDPNYNEQF